A selection of T cell receptor beta chains follows, all from one sample in a study of neurological immune-mediated disorders. Using its own MiXCR run on the 5' RACE reads, TCRdb lists one record per CDR3 protein. The repertoire has some 49,000 distinct CDR3 sequences, around 13% of them found once; the top ten carry 3.5% to 5.5%. Specimen: PBMCs. All receptors come from a male donor with HTLV-1-associated myelopathy (HAM/TSP). CDR3s include the opening cysteine and the closing phenylalanine or tryptophan. The D gene is left open where the match is weak. For some rows the clone size is stated as once, few or many, or as a class when expanded; others skip it.

TRBJ2-7 TRBV6-5 . many TGTGCCAGCAGGCCCGTGGCCCGACTGTCCTACGAGCAGTACTTC CASRPVARLSYEQYF
TRBJ2-1 TRBV7-2 . many TGTGCCAGCAGCTATCAGGGACTCGACAATGAGCAGTTCTTC CASSYQGLDNEQFF
TRBJ1-5 TRBV4-3 . . TGCGCCAGCAGCCAAGAAATTGGGGGGTACGAGAAGCCCCAGCATTTT CASSQEIGGYEKPQHF
TRBJ1-2 TRBV12-3/TRBV12-4 TRBD1 many TGTGCCAGCAGTTCGGGACAGGCCTCAGCTAACTATGGCTACACCTTC CASSSGQASANYGYTF
TRBJ2-7 TRBV12-3/TRBV12-4 . many TGTGCCAGCAGTTTAACTAGCTCCTACGAGCAGTACTTC CASSLTSSYEQYF
TRBJ1-2 TRBV5-1 . many TGCGCCAGCAGCTTGGGTCCAGGGACGAACTATGGCTACACCTTC CASSLGPGTNYGYTF
TRBJ1-5 TRBV28 . . TGTGCCAGCAGTTTAAAAACTCGGTGGGGGCTCGTGCCCCAGCATTTT CASSLKTRWGLVPQHF
TRBJ2-1 TRBV20-1 TRBD1 many TGCAGTGCCCCGGGACAGGGGGGCAATGAGCAGTTCTTC CSAPGQGGNEQFF
TRBJ2-3 TRBV20-1 TRBD2 . TGCAGTGCTAGAGATCGGGAGGGACCCACAGATACGCAGTATTTT CSARDREGPTDTQYF
TRBJ2-7 TRBV12-3/TRBV12-4 TRBD1 many TGTGCCAGCAGTCTTACAGGGGAGCAGCAGTACTTC CASSLTGEQQYF
TRBJ2-2 TRBV10-3 . many TGTGCCACCGCGACGGGGGTCGGGGAGCTGTTTTTT CATATGVGELFF
TRBJ2-1 TRBV7-7 . many TGTGCTAGCAGCTTAGCCCACCACAATGAGCAGTTCTTC CASSLAHHNEQFF
TRBJ2-5 TRBV6-5 . few TGTGCCAGCAGTAACCGACGGAGAGAGACCCAGTACTTC CASSNRRRETQYF
TRBJ2-5 TRBV20-1 . many TGCAGTGCTAGATTCTTTGAGGGGGGTGGGGAGACCCAGTACTTC CSARFFEGGGETQYF
TRBJ1-1 TRBV5-1 TRBD1 many TGCGCCAGCAGCTTGGCCGCAGGGGGCTTCACTGAAGCTTTCTTT CASSLAAGGFTEAFF
TRBJ2-7 TRBV7-2 TRBD1 many TGTGCCAGCAGCGCCCCGACAGGGGGCCGGAACGAGCAGTACTTC CASSAPTGGRNEQYF
TRBJ1-4 TRBV4-3 . many TGCGCCAGCAGCCAATTGGGAGAGGGGAGTCCTAATGAAAAACTGTTTTTT CASSQLGEGSPNEKLFF
TRBJ2-5 TRBV12-3/TRBV12-4 . many TGTGCCAGCAGTTTTGGCGGCCAGGCAGAGACCCAGTACTTC CASSFGGQAETQYF
TRBJ2-3 TRBV5-1 TRBD2 many TGCGCCAGCAGCCGCGGGGGAATTAGCACAGATACGCAGTATTTT CASSRGGISTDTQYF
TRBJ2-3 TRBV9 . many TGTGCCAGCAGCCCTACTGGGAGTCCCCTAGATACGCAGTATTTT CASSPTGSPLDTQYF
TRBJ2-2 TRBV7-9 . many TGTGCCAGCAGCTTAGGAGACAGGGACTCCGGGGAGCTGTTTTTT CASSLGDRDSGELFF
TRBJ2-7 TRBV3-2 . many TGTGCCAGCAGCCAAGGCCCATACGAGCAGTACTTC CASSQGPYEQYF
TRBJ2-3 TRBV7-2 TRBD2 many TGTGCCAGCAGCCCTCCGGGGGGAGCAGATACGCAGTATTTT CASSPPGGADTQYF
TRBJ2-5 TRBV7-2 TRBD1 many TGTGCCAGCAGCTCCGGGACAGGGGAGGGGGAGACCCAGTACTTC CASSSGTGEGETQYF
TRBJ2-1 TRBV20-1 . . TGCAGTGTCCATGGACTATCCGCCCCAAATGAGCAGTTCTTC CSVHGLSAPNEQFF
TRBJ2-1 TRBV12-3/TRBV12-4 TRBD2 . TGTGCCAGCAGTCCCGGGACTAGCGGGAGGATTAGCTCCTACAATGAGCAGTTCTTC CASSPGTSGRISSYNEQFF
TRBJ1-5 TRBV5-1 . many TGCGCCAGCAGCTTGGAGGGGCCCAATCAGCCCCAGCATTTT CASSLEGPNQPQHF
TRBJ1-4 TRBV20-1 . . TGCAGTGCTAGAAATGTGGGGGCGCGAAATGAAAAACTGCTTTTT CSARNVGARNEKLLF
TRBJ2-3 TRBV5-1 TRBD1 many TGCGCCAGCACCTCACTGACAGGGGGCGGGGCAGATACGCAGTATTTT CASTSLTGGGADTQYF
TRBJ2-3 TRBV7-8 TRBD1 . TGTGCCAGCAGCGCAGACAGGGTGGCAGATACGCAGTATTTT CASSADRVADTQYF
TRBJ1-2 TRBV20-1 . many TGCAGTGCTCACCAGGGTAACTATGGCTACACCTTC CSAHQGNYGYTF
TRBJ1-1 TRBV21-1 . many TGTGCCAGCAGCAAAACTGACACTGAAGCTTTCTTT CASSKTDTEAFF
TRBJ2-3 TRBV24-1 TRBD2 many TGTGCCACCAGTGACCCTCCTTTGGCGGGGGGGCGAGATACGCAGTATTTT CATSDPPLAGGRDTQYF
TRBJ1-5 TRBV12-3/TRBV12-4 TRBD1 many TGTGCCAGCAGCTCCGGACAGGGACGTCAGCCCCAGCATTTT CASSSGQGRQPQHF
TRBJ1-1 TRBV20-1 . few TGCAGTGCTAGGCTAGTTGGGGCAGGGGAAGCTTTCTTT CSARLVGAGEAFF
TRBJ1-6 TRBV19 TRBD1 many TGTGCCAGTAGTATAAGTGGGACAGTATCCTCACCCCTCCACTTT CASSISGTVSSPLHF
TRBJ1-3 TRBV7-8 TRBD1 many TGTGCCAGCAGCCAAAGGACAGGGGGAATTGGAAACACCATATATTTT CASSQRTGGIGNTIYF
TRBJ2-2 TRBV5-1 TRBD1 medium-sized TGCGCCAGCAGCTTGTATGACAGGGCGGACACCGGGGAGCTGTTTTTT CASSLYDRADTGELFF
TRBJ2-3 TRBV20-1 TRBD1 many TGCAGTGCAGCCGGGACAGGGAAGTATTTT CSAAGTGKYF
TRBJ1-1 TRBV12-3/TRBV12-4 . many TGTGCCAGCGGAGCATCGGCTAACACTGAAGCTTTCTTT CASGASANTEAFF